What follows describes a single TCR beta chain. Its cognate antigen is unknown. The data derive from a study of T cell responses to AZD1222 COVID-19 vaccine. Study findings and constraints: Elevations in Spike-specific TCR breadth and depth followed administration of two AZD1222 doses. Recipients of AZD1222 seropositive at baseline numbered only 5 to 7. Spike-wide vaccine-associated CD4 TCRs dominated at 160-218 and 743-854.

The assay was immunoSEQ multiplex PCR, and TCRdb's table has in-frame clones only and misses some. Altogether around 130,000 clones are present, 80% to 90% being singletons, with the ten largest covering under 20%. The sequencing here drew on peripheral blood, taken on day 0 of MenACWY control vaccination. The clonotype originates from an adult in good health.

The CDR3 nucleotides are TGTGCCACCAGTGATCTCAGGGAGACCGGGGAGCTGTTTTTT. Its translation is CATSDLRETGELFF. The chain employs TRBV24-1 and TRBJ2-2, with D perhaps matching TRBD1 or TRBD2 (5 bases each). Germline CDR1 is KGHDR and CDR2 is SFDVKD. V lost 3 bases to trimming and J lost 5 bases, with 9 bases between them. The CDR3 is made up of 14 amino acids.